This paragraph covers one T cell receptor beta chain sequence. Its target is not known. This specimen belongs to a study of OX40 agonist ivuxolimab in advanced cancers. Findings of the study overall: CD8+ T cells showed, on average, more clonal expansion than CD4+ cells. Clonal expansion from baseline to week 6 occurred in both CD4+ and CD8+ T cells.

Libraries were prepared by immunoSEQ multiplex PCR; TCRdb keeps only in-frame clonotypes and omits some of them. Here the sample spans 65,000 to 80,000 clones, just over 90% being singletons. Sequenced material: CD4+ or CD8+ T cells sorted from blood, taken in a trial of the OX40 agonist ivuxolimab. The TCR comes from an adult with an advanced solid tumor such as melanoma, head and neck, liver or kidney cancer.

The CDR3 coding sequence is TGCGCCAGCAGCCGGGACACCGGGGAGCTGTTTTTT. This encodes CASSRDTGELFF. The chain has TRBV5-1 and TRBJ2-2; D unclear. This CDR3 is 12 amino acids long. CDR1 SGHRS and CDR2 YFSETQ come from the germline V gene. Trimming pared 4 bases from V and 3 bases from J, leaving 4 bases between.